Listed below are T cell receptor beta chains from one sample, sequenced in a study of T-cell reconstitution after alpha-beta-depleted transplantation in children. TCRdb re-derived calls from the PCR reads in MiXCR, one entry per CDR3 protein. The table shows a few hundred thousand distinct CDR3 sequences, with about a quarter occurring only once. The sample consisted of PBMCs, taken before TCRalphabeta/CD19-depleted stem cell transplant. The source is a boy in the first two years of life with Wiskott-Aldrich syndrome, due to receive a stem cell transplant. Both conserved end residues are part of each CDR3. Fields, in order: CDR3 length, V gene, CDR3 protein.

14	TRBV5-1	CASSLTLAKDTQYF
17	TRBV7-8	CASSLVLAGGPKETQYF
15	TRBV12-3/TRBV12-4	CASSSSGNSYNEQFF
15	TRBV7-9	CASSWVGGLAYEQYF
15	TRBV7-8	CASSLRNGGNQPQHF
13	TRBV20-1	CRLALDSYNEQFF
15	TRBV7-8	CASSTSGTPAHEQYF
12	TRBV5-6	CASSLVSGQGVF
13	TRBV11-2	CASSRTVGEKLFF
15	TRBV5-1	CASSLANREDYGYTF
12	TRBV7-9	CAELGSPGELFF
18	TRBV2	CASRRSPGVAGSYNEQFF
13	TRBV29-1	CSARVGPKYEQYF
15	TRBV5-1	CASSLGGMDTDTQYF
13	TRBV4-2	CASSAGAVGEQFF
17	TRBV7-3	CASSARPGTDIYNEQFF
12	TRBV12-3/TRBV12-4	CASSFTNYGYTF
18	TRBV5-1	CASSLALGGVKNTGELFF
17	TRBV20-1	CSARDRGTSGRAGEQFF
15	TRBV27	CASSLSREGYNEQFF
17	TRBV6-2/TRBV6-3	CASSYALAGAPNNEQFF
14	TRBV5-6	CASSFGAGADTQYF
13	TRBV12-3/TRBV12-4	CASNFLWEDTQYF
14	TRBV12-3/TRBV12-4	CASRLDSSGYEQYF
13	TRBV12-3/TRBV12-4	CASSLSNRAEAFF
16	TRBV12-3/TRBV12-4	CASSRGELRQYNEQFF
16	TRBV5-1	CASRPDSGSYTGELFF
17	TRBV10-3	CAISESTSGSHGETQYF
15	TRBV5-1	CASSPLAGYRVTQYF
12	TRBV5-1	CASSLTNNEQYF
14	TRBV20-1	CSAEGLSNDNEQFF
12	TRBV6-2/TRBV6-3	CASSYSQYGYTF
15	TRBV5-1	CASNLDRASTDTQYF
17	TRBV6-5	CASSYDRRWRMDYGYTF
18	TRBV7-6	CASSSNWAGTGVGNTIYF
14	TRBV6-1	CASSPGIKNTEAFF
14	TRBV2	CASSSGRAPNEQFF